Listed below are T cell receptor beta chains from one sample, sequenced in a study of shared clonotypes between healthy human individuals. Method: immunoSEQ multiplex PCR; TCRdb's copy keeps in-frame clones and lacks some. The repertoire consists of around 1,900,000 clones, with about 94% occurring once and the leading ten covering approximately 1.7%. Sequenced material: naive CD8+ T cells from PBMCs. The receptors originated from a man between 18 and 29 years old in good health. Some clones in this sample may be carry-over from other donors' samples. Each CDR3 is given with its conserved first and last residue. The D gene is left open where the match is weak. Clone size appears in some rows only: once, few, many, or a class for an expanded clone.

>once|TRBJ2-7|TRBV27|TRBD1
CATRTGPLYEQYF
TGTGCCACCCGGACAGGGCCACTTTACGAGCAGTACTTC
>NA|TRBJ1-2|TRBV25-1|NA
CASLGYVSGYTF
TGTGCCAGCCTCGGGTACGTCAGTGGCTACACCTTC
>NA|TRBJ2-1|TRBV5-3|TRBD2
CARSLRTSGLGNEQFF
TGTGCCAGAAGCTTAAGGACTAGCGGCCTGGGGAATGAGCAGTTCTTC
>NA|TRBJ2-7|TRBV10-3|TRBD1
CAISEWVQGSGEQYF
TGTGCCATCAGTGAGTGGGTACAGGGGTCCGGCGAGCAGTACTTC
>NA|TRBJ2-6|TRBV21-1|NA
CASSKRTELGANVLTF
TGTGCCAGCAGCAAGAGGACGGAACTTGGGGCCAACGTCCTGACTTTC
>NA|TRBJ2-7|TRBV19|TRBD2
CASRGGSRYEQYF
TGTGCCAGTAGGGGGGGGAGTAGGTACGAGCAGTACTTC
>NA|TRBJ2-1|TRBV5-1|TRBD2
CASSPGLAGGPDYNEQFF
TGCGCCAGCAGCCCGGGACTAGCGGGAGGGCCGGACTACAATGAGCAGTTCTTC
>NA|TRBJ1-5|TRBV27|NA
CASSFSGAAQHF
TGTGCCAGCAGTTTTTCGGGGGCTGCCCAGCATTTT
>NA|TRBJ2-2|TRBV7-9|NA
CASSPRSGTLNTGELFF
TGTGCCAGCAGCCCCCGCTCGGGGACCCTAAACACCGGGGAGCTGTTTTTT
>NA|TRBJ2-3|TRBV27|NA
CASSLSEVDTQYF
TGTGCCAGCAGTTTATCCGAGGTGGATACGCAGTATTTT
>NA|TRBJ2-7|TRBV27|NA
CASSFRDRSGEQYF
TGTGCCAGCAGTTTCCGAGACAGGTCCGGCGAGCAGTACTTC
>NA|TRBJ2-7|TRBV27|NA
CASSLAQQGYEQYF
TGTGCCAGCAGTTTAGCCCAACAGGGATACGAGCAGTACTTC
>NA|TRBJ1-1|TRBV7-9|NA
CASSLVPPSNTEAFF
TGTGCCAGCAGCTTAGTTCCACCTTCGAACACTGAAGCTTTCTTT
>few|TRBJ1-1|TRBV30|NA
CAWTDRLNTEAFF
TGTGCCTGGACCGACAGATTGAACACTGAAGCTTTCTTT
>NA|TRBJ2-5|TRBV7-9|NA
CASSSLAARETQYF
TGTGCCAGCAGCTCATTAGCGGCGAGGGAGACCCAGTACTTC
>NA|TRBJ2-5|TRBV5-1|TRBD2
CASSPAGGRDQETQYF
TGCGCCAGCAGCCCAGCAGGCGGGAGGGATCAAGAGACCCAGTACTTC
>NA|TRBJ1-1|TRBV7-9|TRBD1
CASSVGQGENTEAFF
TGTGCCAGCAGCGTCGGACAGGGGGAGAACACTGAAGCTTTCTTT
>NA|TRBJ2-7|TRBV13|NA
CASSEDRYAGGQYF
TGTGCCAGCAGCGAAGACAGGTACGCCGGAGGGCAGTACTTC
>NA|TRBJ2-1|TRBV29-1|NA
CRVLTRYNEQFF
TGCAGAGTCCTTACTAGATACAATGAGCAGTTCTTC
>NA|TRBJ2-5|TRBV15|NA
CATSRESPVMVAEEETQYF
TGTGCCACCAGCAGAGAATCCCCGGTAATGGTAGCTGAGGAAGAGACCCAGTACTTC
>NA|TRBJ2-1|TRBV7-6|NA
CASSLAVQGQGFYNEQFF
TGTGCCAGCAGCTTAGCGGTCCAGGGTCAGGGGTTCTACAATGAGCAGTTCTTC
>NA|TRBJ1-5|TRBV19|NA
CASAGISGQPQHF
TGTGCCAGTGCAGGTATTAGTGGACAGCCCCAGCATTTT